Listed below are T cell receptor beta chains from one sample, sequenced in a study of OX40 agonist ivuxolimab in advanced cancers. Libraries were prepared by immunoSEQ multiplex PCR; TCRdb keeps only in-frame clonotypes and omits some of them. The sample has 85,000 to 100,000 clones; about 87% are singletons. The starting material was CD4+ or CD8+ T cells sorted from blood, obtained in a trial of the OX40 agonist ivuxolimab. These receptors all stem from an adult with an advanced solid tumor such as melanoma, head and neck, liver or kidney cancer. Each CDR3 is given with its conserved first and last residue. A D gene is named only where the DNA matches it firmly. The size of a clone is reported for some rows only, either as once, few or many, or as a class for expanded clones.

.	TRBV5-4	TRBJ2-1	.	CASSLLGGEQFF	TGTGCCAGCAGCCTGCTCGGGGGAGAGCAGTTCTTC
.	TRBV7-2	TRBJ1-5	.	CASSLSLTQPQHF	TGTGCCAGCAGCTTAAGTTTAACTCAGCCCCAGCATTTT
.	TRBV19	TRBJ2-3	.	CASSIGQFTDTQYF	TGTGCCAGTAGTATCGGCCAGTTCACAGATACGCAGTATTTT
TRBD2	TRBV4-1	TRBJ2-1	.	CASSKTSGTYNEQFF	TGCGCCAGCAGCAAGACTAGCGGGACCTACAATGAGCAGTTCTTC
.	TRBV11-2	TRBJ1-2	.	CASSFGAELPSYTF	TGTGCCAGCAGCTTCGGGGCGGAACTTCCAAGCTACACCTTC
TRBD1	TRBV5-4	TRBJ1-5	few	CASSEGQGSQPQHF	TGTGCCAGCAGCGAGGGACAGGGAAGTCAGCCCCAGCATTTT
TRBD1	TRBV6-4	TRBJ1-2	.	CASSYDRGFGYTF	TGTGCCAGCAGCTATGACAGGGGCTTTGGCTACACCTTC
.	TRBV10-2	TRBJ2-1	.	CASNQGNEQFF	TGCGCCAGCAACCAGGGAAATGAGCAGTTCTTC
TRBD2	TRBV4-1	TRBJ2-1	.	CASSQEWTSNDNEQFF	TGCGCCAGCAGCCAAGAATGGACTAGCAATGACAATGAGCAGTTCTTC
TRBD1	TRBV28	TRBJ2-4	once	CASSLGRQGNIQYF	TGTGCCAGCAGTTTAGGGAGACAGGGAAACATTCAGTACTTC
TRBD2	TRBV30	TRBJ2-1	.	CARTSGSLYNEQFF	TGTGCCCGGACTAGCGGGAGTCTCTACAATGAGCAGTTCTTC
.	TRBV11-2	TRBJ2-3	.	CASSLGLRDTQYF	TGTGCCAGCAGCTTAGGATTAAGGGATACGCAGTATTTT
.	TRBV18	TRBJ2-5	.	CASSPSFAGTETQYF	TGTGCCAGCTCACCATCGTTTGCAGGGACAGAGACCCAGTACTTC
TRBD1	TRBV11-1	TRBJ2-4	.	CASSLGTGFIGIQYF	TGTGCCAGCAGCTTAGGGACAGGGTTTATTGGCATTCAGTACTTC
.	TRBV14	TRBJ1-5	.	CASSQTAGQPQHF	TGTGCCAGCAGCCAGACCGCTGGGCAGCCCCAGCATTTT
.	TRBV21-1	TRBJ2-7	.	CASTSGRGLSYEQYF	TGTGCCAGCACGTCAGGGAGGGGGCTTTCCTACGAGCAGTACTTC
.	TRBV5-6	TRBJ2-1	.	CASSSGARSYNEQFF	TGTGCCAGCAGCTCCGGGGCCCGATCCTACAATGAGCAGTTCTTC
TRBD2	TRBV27	TRBJ2-7	.	CASSLKGWTSGRTYEQYF	TGTGCCAGCAGTTTAAAAGGGTGGACTAGCGGGCGTACCTACGAGCAGTACTTC
.	TRBV18	TRBJ2-3	.	CASSPFPSVSTDTQYF	TGTGCCAGCTCACCATTCCCTAGCGTAAGCACAGATACGCAGTATTTT
.	TRBV11-3	TRBJ2-1	.	CASSLGGESYNEQFF	TGTGCCAGCAGCTTAGGCGGGGAATCCTACAATGAGCAGTTCTTC
TRBD2	TRBV6-4	TRBJ2-2	.	CASSRAGGPTGELFF	TGTGCCAGCAGTAGAGCGGGAGGCCCCACCGGGGAGCTGTTTTTT
.	TRBV7-2	TRBJ1-1	.	CASSLGPTSNTEAFF	TGTGCCAGCAGCTTAGGGCCCACCTCGAACACTGAAGCTTTCTTT
.	TRBV27	TRBJ2-7	.	CASRRDLYEQYF	TGTGCCAGCAGGCGGGATCTGTACGAGCAGTACTTC
.	TRBV7-9	TRBJ2-1	.	CASSLPDAQVNEQFF	TGTGCCAGCAGCTTACCGGACGCTCAGGTGAATGAGCAGTTCTTC
.	TRBV18	TRBJ2-1	.	CASSPIRGNEQFF	TGTGCCAGCTCACCGATCCGCGGGAATGAGCAGTTCTTC
TRBD1	TRBV2	TRBJ1-4	once	CASRKQGQNEKLFF	TGTGCCAGCAGAAAACAGGGGCAGAATGAAAAACTGTTTTTT
TRBD1	TRBV18	TRBJ2-1	few	CASSPRTGKYNEQFF	TGTGCCAGCTCACCACGGACAGGCAAATACAATGAGCAGTTCTTC
TRBD1	TRBV6-4	TRBJ2-2	.	CASSTGQGNTGELFF	TGTGCCAGCTCGACGGGACAGGGGAACACCGGGGAGCTGTTTTTT
TRBD1	TRBV28	TRBJ1-3	.	CASSLQGAENTIYF	TGTGCCAGCAGTTTACAGGGGGCCGAAAACACCATATATTTT
.	TRBV7-9	TRBJ2-5	.	CASTLAGDETQYF	TGTGCCAGCACCCTAGCAGGGGACGAGACCCAGTACTTC
.	TRBV18	TRBJ2-7	.	CASSPSAQSEQYF	TGTGCCAGCTCACCGTCGGCCCAATCCGAGCAGTACTTC
TRBD1	TRBV6-5	TRBJ1-3	.	CASRSDRVRNTIYF	TGTGCCAGCAGATCAGACAGGGTTCGAAACACCATATATTTT
.	TRBV27	TRBJ1-5	.	CASSFQGNQPQHF	TGTGCCAGCAGTTTCCAGGGAAATCAGCCCCAGCATTTT
.	TRBV7-6	TRBJ1-1	.	CASSLTPNTEAFF	TGTGCCAGCAGCTTAACGCCCAACACTGAAGCTTTCTTT
.	TRBV6-6	TRBJ2-5	.	CASSSSGTQYF	TGTGCCAGCAGTTCTTCTGGGACCCAGTACTTC
.	TRBV7-2	TRBJ2-3	.	CASSFELATQYF	TGTGCCAGCAGCTTCGAGCTAGCAACGCAGTATTTT
.	TRBV21-1	TRBJ1-2	once	CASSKARTGGGYGYTF	TGTGCCAGCAGCAAAGCGCGGACAGGGGGGGGCTATGGCTACACCTTC
.	TRBV6-5	TRBJ2-5	.	CASSYSQLQETQYF	TGTGCCAGCAGTTACTCGCAGCTGCAAGAGACCCAGTACTTC
TRBD1	TRBV29-1	TRBJ2-1	.	CSVPRTGGNEQFF	TGCAGCGTCCCCCGGACAGGGGGAAATGAGCAGTTCTTC
.	TRBV14	TRBJ1-1	.	CASSQGHGRSTEAFF	TGTGCCAGCAGCCAAGGACACGGGCGTAGCACTGAAGCTTTCTTT
.	TRBV30	TRBJ1-3	.	CAWTHEVRNTIYF	TGTGCCTGGACCCATGAAGTCCGGAACACCATATATTTT
.	TRBV7-9	TRBJ1-5	.	CASSWEGGQPQHF	TGTGCCAGCAGCTGGGAGGGCGGACAGCCCCAGCATTTT
.	TRBV19	TRBJ2-2	.	CASLPGDTNTGELFF	TGTGCCAGCCTTCCAGGCGACACGAACACCGGGGAGCTGTTTTTT
TRBD2	TRBV6-5	TRBJ2-7	.	CASSSRGSGSLYEQYF	TGTGCCAGCAGTTCCCGTGGTAGCGGGAGTCTCTACGAGCAGTACTTC
TRBD2	TRBV5-1	TRBJ2-3	.	CASSLERGSTDTQYF	TGCGCCAGCAGCTTAGAGCGGGGGAGCACAGATACGCAGTATTTT
.	TRBV7-6	TRBJ1-6	.	CASSPTRGGTNSPLHF	TGTGCCAGCAGCCCTACCCGAGGGGGAACTAATTCACCCCTCCACTTT
TRBD2	TRBV5-1	TRBJ2-1	.	CASSFRTSGRGSYNEQFF	TGCGCCAGCAGCTTCCGGACTAGCGGGAGGGGCTCCTACAATGAGCAGTTCTTC
TRBD1	TRBV7-8	TRBJ1-1	.	CASSVHQGQGTEAFF	TGTGCCAGCAGCGTCCACCAGGGACAGGGCACTGAAGCTTTCTTT
.	TRBV6-5	TRBJ2-1	.	CASSYSIGDEQFF	TGTGCCAGCAGTTACTCGATAGGGGATGAGCAGTTCTTC
.	TRBV6-5	TRBJ1-2	.	CASSPQEGRNYGYTF	TGTGCCAGCAGTCCCCAAGAGGGGCGGAACTATGGCTACACCTTC
TRBD1	TRBV19	TRBJ1-3	.	CASSLTGGGNTIYF	TGTGCCAGTAGCCTCACAGGGGGCGGAAACACCATATATTTT